Only a few counts were recorded for the clone carrying this T cell receptor beta chain. Antigen: not known. The V and J ends lost 0 bases and 6 bases, in that order; junction bases with no gene match: 3. The CDR3 totals 14 residues. Germline CDR1 DFQATT, CDR2 SNEGSKA (reference sequence). CDR3 and TCR beta VDJ profiling relied on genomic DNA as the template. From the reads, TCRdb called clonotypes with MiXCR, one entry per CDR3 protein. This table has about 20,000 distinct CDR3 sequences, roughly 43% appearing once. This entry belongs to a study of CD8+CD57+ T cells in acquired aplastic anemia. Study-wide results and caveats: CD8+CD57+ cells from patients were less diverse than total CD4+ and CD8+ pools.

Selection for sequencing was limited to patients who had shown CD8+CD57+ cell expansion by flow cytometry. The chain links TRBV20-1 to TRBJ2-1, with 9 bases matching TRBD2. The sample taken for sequencing was CD8+CD57+ T cells sorted from PBMCs. Subset denoted: bead-enriched CD8+CD57+ effector memory T cells from SAA patients. This TCR derives from a human donor with aplastic anemia. The CDR3 loop reads CSARDGGGANEQFF. In DNA form, the CDR3 reads TGCAGTGCTAGAGATGGCGGGGGGGCCAATGAGCAGTTCTTC.